Listed here are 5 T cell receptor beta chains from one sample, sequenced in a study of blood T cells in healthy people across ages. A J-beta primer mix and a sample-barcoded 5' primer were used in a second PCR of roughly 7 to 12 cycles. TCRdb redid the calling of the 5' RACE reads with MiXCR, one entry per CDR3 protein. The sample holds some 550,000 distinct CDR3 sequences; more than 45% are singletons and the top ten take under 30%. Sequences were obtained from blood. The receptors were sampled from an elderly man in good health.

This clonotype was detected once. The genes are TRBV5-1 and TRBJ2-7, with D maybe TRBD2 (5 bases). This CDR3 has 14 residues. Per the germline V gene, CDR1 is SGHRS and CDR2 is YFSETQ. Trimming removed 1 base from V and 5 bases from J, with 13 bases in between. The chain's CDR3 is CASSLRGTTNEQYF. CDR3 bases: TGCGCCAGCAGCTTGCGGGGAACCACTAACGAGCAGTACTTC.

This clonotype showed up just a few times. This chain uses TRBV5-1 with TRBJ2-4; 7 nucleotides align to TRBD2. The DNA end lines up better with TRBJ2-7; the J call may be wrong. CDR1 SGHRS and CDR2 YFSETQ come from the germline V gene. The CDR3 is 16 residues long. CDR3 region: CASSPGVGTKSDEQYF. In nucleotides, the CDR3 is TGCGCCAGCAGCCCTGGAGTAGGGACTAAAAGCGACGAGCAGTACTTC.

The gene calls are TRBV20-1 and TRBJ1-1; TRBD1 is a possible D gene (5 bases). Germline V gene data show CDR1 as DFQATT and CDR2 as SNEGSKA (reference sequence). CDR3 length: 15 amino acids. V was pared by 6 bases and J by 0 bases, with 17 bases between. The CDR3 region is CSAPGQGTMNTEAFF. As DNA, the CDR3 is TGCAGTGCCCCCGGGCAGGGAACCATGAACACTGAAGCTTTCTTT.

This chain joins TRBV3-1 and TRBJ2-3; D possibly matches TRBD1 or TRBD2 (5 bases each). The CDR3 totals 17 residues. CDR1 and CDR2 from the germline V gene are LGHDT and YNNKEL (reference sequence). Deletions cut 0 bases from V and 4 bases from J, with 17 bases between. The CDR3 DNA sequence: TGTGCCAGCAGCCAAGATCGGGGACCCCCCAGTGCAGATACGCAGTATTTT. Amino acid sequence: CASSQDRGPPSADTQYF.

This clonotype was seen a handful of times. The chain combines TRBV20-1 with TRBJ2-1; TRBD1 matches 11 bases. Germline V gives CDR1 DFQATT, CDR2 SNEGSKA (reference sequence). The CDR3 spans 13 residues. V was clipped by 8 bases and J by 6 bases; unmatched bases: 6. The CDR3 reads CSHPGQGGNEQFF. The CDR3 DNA is TGCAGTCATCCGGGACAGGGGGGCAATGAGCAGTTCTTC.